The following is a T cell receptor beta chain sequence with its context. The antigen it recognizes is unknown. No base quality values were provided; no much bigger clone lies one nucleotide off. The record originates from a study of cytomegalovirus exposure and HLA in healthy donors (dated by TCRdb to about 2017). Some background on the complete study: The 500 to 800 repertoires of the first cohort and the 120 validation repertoires were produced on the same platform, according to a later analysis. The study aimed to test whether cataloging public T cell receptors could reveal signatures of past pathogen exposure. Besides the first cohort of more than 650 subjects, a separate validation cohort made up of 120 different subjects was used. To predict cytomegalovirus infection status, the study brought together high-throughput TCR immunosequencing, statistical association of individual TCRs with disease status, and machine learning. What the study reported, not specific to this receptor: The study listed 150 to 200 TCR beta chains as associated with cytomegalovirus. According to the authors, the approach could potentially be generalized to other disease states and immunological phenotypes. A few of the identified cytomegalovirus-associated TCR beta chains were confirmed in vitro to be specific for cytomegalovirus antigens. All 110 or so repertoires were used to score co-occurrence in the validation cohort in a later analysis, because that analysis had no HLA typing for the cohort. Most TCR sequences were observed very rarely across donors, whereas some public TCRs were present in many individuals. A later analysis found that TCRs clustered in the first cohort also tended to co-occur in the 100 to 150 validation repertoires, with 94% of cluster scores above 0. Cytomegalovirus status was reported to be diagnosed by the classifier with high specificity and sensitivity in both the original and validation cohorts.

From the cysteine through the phenylalanine, the CDR3 covers 16 amino acids. The retained sequence is limited to the CDR3, 48 bases, with the frame set at the first base. At the junction V is shortened by 6 bases and J by 8 bases; bases outside the gene matches: 17. Via the germline V gene, CDR1 is KGHSH and CDR2 LQKENI. Donors formed part of the validation cohort, which comprised 120 subjects and was distinct from the first cohort of fewer than 750 subjects. The protocol used for the library was the immunoSEQ multiplex PCR assay. In the source study's methods: A statistical classification framework was developed to diagnose cytomegalovirus status using the catalog of TCR beta chain sequences. Here the immuneACCESS table is served through TCRdb, limited to in-frame sequences with V and J called. Missing clones are a known gap in these copies; in checked studies unresolved V genes cover under half, and the rest lacks a known reason. V and J calls plus clone size are reproduced from that table; the DNA served to infer D and trimming. This sample comprises 55,000 to 80,000 clones, approximately 96% of them detected only once. The ten largest make up 1.4% of the sample.

The receptor chain draws on TRBV18 and TRBJ1-2, with 8 bases matching TRBD1. The receptor's source is a man younger than 35 in good health and CMV-seropositive. The material sequenced was PBMCs. The DNA sequence reads TGTGCCAGCTCCCTTCGGACAGGGAGTCCCCGACCAGGCTACACCTTC. It encodes CASSLRTGSPRPGYTF.